This T cell receptor beta chain was obtained from a study of graft-versus-host responses after intestinal transplantation. Overall study: Grafts were multivisceral, liver-intestinal, or isolated intestinal. Once they had received anti-thymocyte globulin induction, all recipients took tacrolimus and steroids for about 3 years. Study conclusions and caveats: The study found high graft-versus-host to host-versus-graft clonal ratios in allografts of patients with graft-donor T cell macrochimerism. Maximum circulating GvH clone levels tracked with early post-transplant HvG decreases.

TCRdb's table, derived via immunoSEQ multiplex PCR, lists solely in-frame clones and lacks some. This sample has about 89,000 clones, with more than 85% found just once. CDR1 LGHNA and CDR2 YSLEER come from the germline V gene. The CDR3 runs 18 residues. V gave up 0 bases and J gave up 5 bases; unmatched junction bases: 8. About this clone itself: Its antigen is not identified.

This TCR derives from a human donor who received an intestinal transplant. The sample here was unstimulated CD8+ T cells sorted from spleen or lymph node cells, taken before intestinal transplant. This rearrangement joins TRBV4-3 to TRBJ2-1, with 12 bases lining up with TRBD2. CDR3 coding DNA: TGCGCCAGCAGCCAAGAGGGTCTCGGACTAGCGGGGCACAATGAGCAGTTCTTC. This codes for CASSQEGLGLAGHNEQFF.